Below are 24 T cell receptor beta chains sequenced from a single sample in a study of blood T cells in healthy people across ages. For the second PCR, which ran for 7 to 11 cycles, a sample-barcoded 5' primer and a J-beta primer mix were used. Using its own MiXCR run on the 5' RACE reads, TCRdb lists one record per CDR3 protein. The table lists more than 750,000 distinct CDR3 sequences, roughly 29% of them singletons, with roughly 10% in the top ten. The sample was also reused in another study, on T cells of mothers and their children.

The sequenced sample consisted of blood. The receptor set was obtained from a woman aged 40 to 49 in good health.

The chain links TRBV5-1 to TRBJ1-5; D remains ambiguous. The germline gives CDR1 SGHRS, CDR2 YFSETQ. The CDR3 contains 13 residues. V was cut by 7 bases and J by 5 bases, with 13 bases left in between. The CDR3 DNA follows: TGCGCCAGCCGTCTTTCTTTGGATCAGCCCCAGCATTTT. This encodes CASRLSLDQPQHF. The full variable domain, completed using reference TRBV5-1 and TRBJ1-5, is KAGVTQTPRYLIKTRGQQVTLSCSPISGHRSVSWYQQTPGQGLQFLFEYFSETQRNKGNFPGRFSGRQFSNSRSEMNVSTLELGDSALYLCASRLSLDQPQHFGDGTRLSIL.

Worth noting for this clonotype: This may be a read error: a much more frequent sequence differs by one nucleotide. The chain combines TRBV27 with TRBJ2-4; D unresolved. TRBJ2-7 matches the DNA end more closely, so the J call is doubtful. The CDR3 is made up of 16 amino acids. Germline V gives CDR1 MNHEY, CDR2 SMNVEV (reference sequence). The CDR3 loop is CASSFRINPAVYEQYF. In DNA form, the CDR3 reads TGTGCCAGCAGCTTCCGGATCAACCCAGCAGTCTACGAGCAGTACTTC.

The table lists this clonotype with a few counts. V and J are TRBV7-2 and TRBJ2-1; 10 nucleotides match TRBD2. J lost 4 bases, V lost 4 bases, and 13 bases had no gene match. This CDR3 has 18 residues. Germline V gene sequence: CDR1 SGHTA, CDR2 FQGNSA. CDR3 coding DNA: TGTGCCAGCAGCTCGGTAGCCCAAACAGCGGGGGGGTACAATGAGCAGTTCTTC. As protein: CASSSVAQTAGGYNEQFF. Looking up the rest from reference TRBV7-2 and TRBJ2-1 gives the full variable domain: GAGVSQSPSNKVTEKGKDVELRCDPISGHTALYWYRQSLGQGLEFLIYFQGNSAPDKSGLPSDRFSAERTGGSVSTLTIQRTQQEDSAVYLCASSSVAQTAGGYNEQFFGPGTRLTVL.

This clonotype was counted a few times. The V and J genes are TRBV29-1 and TRBJ1-2, with D possibly matching TRBD1 (5 bases). Germline V gene lookup returns CDR1 SQVTM and CDR2 ANQGSEA. There are 13 residues in the CDR3. The V and J ends lost 0 bases and 6 bases respectively, with 11 bases between them. CDR3 loop: CSVEEAGYDGYTF. The CDR3 nucleotides read TGCAGCGTTGAAGAGGCAGGGTATGATGGCTACACCTTC. The whole variable domain, remainder taken from reference TRBV29-1 and TRBJ1-2, is SAVISQKPSRDICQRGTSLTIQCQVDSQVTMMFWYRQQPGQSLTLIATANQGSEATYESGFVIDKFPISRPNLTFSTLTVSNMSPEDSSIYLCSVEEAGYDGYTFGSGTRLTVV.

Ten or more counts support this clonotype. The chain couples TRBV29-1 to TRBJ2-4; D call uncertain. Germline V gene lookup returns CDR1 SQVTM and CDR2 ANQGSEA. V shed 2 bases and J shed 0 bases, with 11 bases lying between them. The CDR3 sequence is 15 residues long. The CDR3 loop is CSVESRQVAKNIQYF. The CDR3 coding sequence is TGCAGCGTTGAATCCAGGCAGGTAGCCAAAAACATTCAGTACTTC.

J is TRBJ1-2 and V is TRBV20-1; no clear D gene. Trimming left V 3 bases short and J 2 bases short, with 13 bases between. This CDR3 spans 14 amino acids. Germline-derived CDR1 and CDR2 are DFQATT and SNEGSKA (reference sequence). CDR3 in amino acids: CSASSASENYGYTF. In DNA, the CDR3 is TGCAGTGCTAGCTCGGCTTCGGAGAACTATGGCTACACCTTC.

With respect to this clonotype: With a much larger clone just one base away, this may be a read error. The CDR3 sequence: CSVEVMRQGTGYGYTF. DNA of the CDR3: TGCAGCGTTGAGGTTATGAGACAGGGGACGGGCTATGGCTACACCTTC. The chain combines TRBV29-1 with TRBJ1-2, with 8 positions matching TRBD1. This CDR3 has 16 amino acids. With V trimmed by 3 bases and J by 4 bases, 13 bases remained unmatched. CDR1 is SQVTM, CDR2 ANQGSEA, per germline.

In this sample, this clonotype turned up a few times. The rearrangement uses TRBV2 and TRBJ1-5, with a weak D call TRBD1 (6 bases). V lost 6 bases to trimming and J lost 6 bases, with 15 bases between them. From germline, CDR1 is SNHLY and CDR2 FYNNEI. The CDR3 contains 14 residues. CDR3 protein: CASSGTLGGQPQHF. The DNA for the CDR3 is TGTGCCAGCAGCGGGACCTTAGGGGGTCAGCCCCAGCATTTT.

This clonotype was found once. J is TRBJ1-6 and V is TRBV7-8; TRBD1 matches at 11 bases. The CDR3 contains 17 residues. Germline CDR1 is SGHVS and CDR2 is FQNEAQ. V was pared by 6 bases and J by 3 bases, with 7 bases of the junction left unmatched. CDR3 in amino acids: CASRRGTGGYYNSPLHF. CDR3 bases: TGTGCCAGCAGGCGTGGGACAGGGGGTTACTATAATTCACCCCTCCACTTT.

This chain links TRBV5-1 with TRBJ2-5, with 13 bases that match TRBD2. The CDR3 loop spans 17 amino acids. Per germline, CDR1 SGHRS and CDR2 YFSETQ. The J segment lost 2 bases and the V segment lost 4 bases, leaving 8 bases of the junction unmatched. The CDR3 is CASSLTPGLAGQETQYF. CDR3 nucleotides: TGCGCCAGCAGCCTGACACCGGGACTAGCGGGGCAAGAGACCCAGTACTTC.

This clonotype was observed at least ten times. The chain has TRBV29-1 and TRBJ2-7, with D possibly matching TRBD1 (5 bases). V lost 4 bases and J lost 6, with 13 bases in between. The CDR3 is 12 residues long. CDR1 and CDR2 from the germline V gene are SQVTM and ANQGSEA. CDR3 DNA sequence: TGCAGCGTTGGACAGATGGGTGCCGAGCAGTACTTC. Its translation is CSVGQMGAEQYF.

This clonotype was found many times. The V gene is TRBV7-2, the J gene TRBJ1-2, with a possible D match to TRBD1 (6 bases). The length of the CDR3 is 15 residues. Germline V gene lookup returns CDR1 SGHTA and CDR2 FQGNSA. The V end lost 5 bases, the J end lost 8 bases, and 21 bases lay between the germline ends. The CDR3 nucleotides read TGTGCCAGCAGCGGCCTTATCCGGGGGGCGCTCGGCTACACCTTC. Translating gives CASSGLIRGALGYTF.

Remarks on this clonotype: A much larger clone differs from this one at a single base, so this may be a read error. V and J are TRBV20-1 and TRBJ2-1; D not certain. Near its end, the DNA agrees better with TRBJ2-7, so the J call may be wrong. The CDR3 is made up of 14 amino acids. CDR1 DFQATT and CDR2 SNEGSKA come from the germline V gene (reference sequence). For the CDR3, the DNA is TGCAGTGCCTCGCCCGCACGAGTATACAATGAGCAGTACTTC. This translates into CSASPARVYNEQYF.

The table lists this clonotype with many counts. This chain connects TRBV7-2 to TRBJ2-7; D is perhaps TRBD2 (6 bases). The germline CDR1 and CDR2 sequences are SGHTA and FQGNSA. V shed 5 bases and J shed 3 bases, with 14 bases lying between them. This CDR3 contains 14 residues. The CDR3 here is CASSRSDYIYEQYF. As DNA, the CDR3 is TGTGCCAGCAGCCGGTCGGACTATATCTACGAGCAGTACTTC.

The sample holds many counts of this clonotype. The rearrangement links TRBV6-2 or TRBV6-3 to TRBJ2-5; 11 nucleotides agree with TRBD2. The CDR3 sequence is 14 residues long. Germline CDR1 is MNHEY and CDR2 is SVGEGT. CDR3 DNA: TGTGCTGTGACTAGCGGGGTTCTACAAGAGACCCAGTACTTC. This encodes CAVTSGVLQETQYF.

This clonotype has ten or more counts. V is TRBV27 and J is TRBJ1-5; no definite D call. V was shortened by 1 base and J by 6 bases, with 7 bases between the two germline ends. CDR1 and CDR2 (germline): MNHEY, SMNVEV (reference sequence). CDR3 length: 13 amino acids. The DNA of the CDR3 is TGTGCCAGCAGTTTATTAGAGGGTCAGCCCCAGCATTTT. Amino acids: CASSLLEGQPQHF.

This clonotype was picked up a small number of times. V gene TRBV29-1 combines with J gene TRBJ2-1, with 9 bases aligning to TRBD2. Per germline, CDR1 SQVTM and CDR2 ANQGSEA. The trim removed 4 bases at V and 7 bases at J, leaving 11 bases unmatched. The CDR3 length is 15 residues. The chain's CDR3 is CSVVLGLAYRNEQFF. The CDR3 nucleotides are TGCAGCGTTGTTCTCGGACTAGCGTATCGTAATGAGCAGTTCTTC.

This clonotype has only a few counts. Given a much more abundant clone one base away, this may be a read error. The chain couples TRBV15 to TRBJ2-4, with TRBD1 as a possible D gene (5 bases). CDR1 is LNHNV and CDR2 is YYDKDF in the germline V gene (reference sequence). Trimming left V 0 bases short and J 13 bases short, with 19 bases between. The CDR3 sequence is 15 residues long. CDR3 residues: CATSRDQGSYNEQYF. The CDR3 nucleotides are TGTGCCACCAGCAGAGATCAGGGATCCTACAATGAGCAGTACTTC.

This chain connects TRBV20-1 to TRBJ1-2; D gene ambiguous. Trimming took 1 base from V and 4 from J, leaving 19 bases between them. CDR3 length equals 16 residues. Germline-derived CDR1 and CDR2 are DFQATT and SNEGSKA (reference sequence). The CDR3 loop reads CSARAPAQRAAYGYTF. CDR3 DNA: TGCAGTGCTAGAGCACCTGCGCAGAGGGCGGCCTATGGCTACACCTTC.

The chain is built from TRBV19 and TRBJ2-7, with D possibly matching TRBD1 (6 bases). Germline V gene data show CDR1 as LNHDA and CDR2 as SQIVND (reference sequence). V lost 4 bases, J lost 2 bases, and 27 bases lay in between. CDR3 length: 19 residues. This CDR3 reads CASSTTGTPLPIGTYEQYF. In DNA, the CDR3 is TGTGCCAGTAGTACCACCGGGACACCGTTACCCATCGGCACCTACGAGCAGTACTTC.

This chain links TRBV7-9 with TRBJ1-1; D is uncertain. The CDR3 spans 17 residues. Germline assignment: CDR1 SEHNR and CDR2 FQNEAQ (reference sequence). Deletions cut 1 base from V and 5 bases from J, with 20 bases between. The CDR3 bases are TGTGCCAGCAGCTTAGTCGAAGTCGGGGAGGTAGGGACTGAAGCTTTCTTT. It encodes CASSLVEVGEVGTEAFF.

The chain links TRBV2 to TRBJ1-5; D perhaps matches TRBD1 (6 bases). V was cut by 10 bases and J by 2 bases, with 12 bases left in between. The CDR3 is made up of 13 amino acids. The germline gives CDR1 SNHLY, CDR2 FYNNEI. CDR3 amino acids: CATKDRGNQPQHF. The DNA for the CDR3 is TGTGCCACGAAGGACAGAGGCAATCAGCCCCAGCATTTT.

Concerning this clonotype itself: A single base separates this from a much larger clone, so it may be a read error. The V and J genes are TRBV28 and TRBJ2-5, with no clear D. The CDR3 has 14 residues. Germline V gene sequence: CDR1 MDHEN, CDR2 SYDVKM. The V end was cut by 3 bases, the J end by 11 bases, with 19 bases between. The CDR3 loop reads CASSFPGRNNEQYF. The CDR3 nucleotides read TGTGCCAGCAGTTTTCCCGGCAGGAACAATGAGCAGTACTTC. The full variable domain, with the rest looked up from reference TRBV28 and TRBJ2-5, is DVKVTQSSRYLVKRTGEKVFLECVQDMDHENMFWYRQDPGLGLRLIYFSYDVKMKEKGDIPEGYSVSREKKERFSLILESASTNQTSMYLCASSFPGRNNEQYFGPGTRLLVL.

J is TRBJ1-2 and V is TRBV12-3 or TRBV12-4, with D maybe TRBD1 (5 bases). This CDR3 comprises 14 residues. V lost 6 bases and J 4 bases, leaving 15 bases between the germline ends. The CDR3 sequence is CASRLTRRGYGYTF. The CDR3 DNA is TGTGCCAGCAGGTTAACCCGGAGGGGCTATGGCTACACCTTC.